Ten or more counts support the clone carrying this T cell receptor beta chain. Its antigen is undetermined. The sample belongs to a study of T-cell reconstitution after alpha-beta-depleted transplantation in children. Study-wide results and limits: One year post-transplant, T-cell counts and diversity were largely derived from T cells produced anew. Surviving recipient T cells and thymic progenitors underlay high day-60 TCRbeta diversity in some patients. About two months after transplant, alpha-beta T cells reportedly came from several hundred expanded graft clones.

Germline CDR1 and CDR2: SGHNT and YYREEE (reference sequence). CDR3 length: 15 amino acids. With 3 bases removed from V and 0 bases from J, the gap between germline ends came to 13 bases. Unique molecular identifiers were incorporated into the prepared TCRbeta library. TCRdb independently ran MiXCR on the PCR reads; one entry per CDR3 protein. There are some 600,000 distinct CDR3 sequences in the sample; around 13% occur only once, and about 2.2% lies in the top ten. This chain joins TRBV5-4 and TRBJ2-7; possibly TRBD1 for D (6 bases). The receptor comes from a male patient younger than 18 who had a stem cell transplant for acute myeloid leukemia, so the T cells may come from the graft donor. The sample consisted of PBMCs, mostly from graft donor cells, taken 360 days after TCRalphabeta/CD19-depleted stem cell transplant. CDR3 sequence: CASSSGQSSSYEQYF. CDR3 DNA sequence: TGTGCCAGCAGCTCCGGACAGTCTAGCTCCTACGAGCAGTACTTC.